The text below deals with one TCR beta chain. Germline CDR1 and CDR2: SNHLY and FYNNEI. The CDR3 length is 15 residues. Trimming took 1 base from V and 1 from J, leaving 11 bases between them. The record originates from a study of control samples from healthy donors and cancer patients. Method: immunoSEQ multiplex PCR; TCRdb's copy keeps in-frame clones and lacks some. The sample shows under 150,000 clones, approximately 90% of them seen only once. Sample: blood. V is TRBV2 and J is TRBJ2-7; no clear D. The TCR was taken from a woman between 65 and 79 years old in good health. Written as DNA, the CDR3 is TGTGCCAGCAGTGAAGAGAGACACGGGTCCTACGAGCAGTACTTC. It encodes CASSEERHGSYEQYF.